A single sample gave rise to the 19 T cell receptor beta chains below, sequenced in a study of neurological immune-mediated disorders. TCRdb analysed the 5' RACE reads with MiXCR anew, one entry per CDR3 protein. The sample lists tens of thousands of distinct CDR3 sequences; roughly 3.6% were seen once. What was sequenced was PBMCs. The receptors stem from a man aged 25-45 years with multiple sclerosis.

In this sample, this clonotype turned up many times. The CDR3 spells CASAYSGGAQETQYF. CDR3 DNA: TGCGCCAGCGCCTATAGCGGGGGAGCACAAGAGACCCAGTACTTC. V and J are TRBV4-1 and TRBJ2-5; 9 bases agree with TRBD2. J gave up 2 bases and V 8 bases, and 9 bases lay outside the gene matches. CDR1 and CDR2 from the germline V gene are MGHRA and YSYEKL. The CDR3 totals 15 residues.

This clonotype was seen ten or more times. The rearrangement links TRBV10-3 to TRBJ1-2; the match to TRBD1 covers 8 bases. This CDR3 region has 14 residues. With 5 bases clipped from V and 6 bases from J, the junction kept 8 bases outside the gene matches. Germline V gives CDR1 ENHRY, CDR2 SYGVKD. The CDR3 protein is CAISSSDRVDGYTF. For the CDR3, the DNA is TGTGCCATCAGTTCCTCGGACAGGGTCGATGGCTACACCTTC.

J is TRBJ1-1 and V is TRBV6-6; D gene ambiguous. V lost 2 bases, J lost 0 bases, and 16 bases lay in between. The germline V gene encodes CDR1 MNHNY and CDR2 SVGAGI (reference sequence). CDR3 size: 17 residues. The CDR3 protein is CASSYGKMGWMNTEAFF. In DNA form, the CDR3 reads TGTGCCAGCAGTTACGGGAAAATGGGGTGGATGAACACTGAAGCTTTCTTT.

This clonotype was found many times. This chain connects TRBV7-2 to TRBJ2-7, with TRBD2 matching 9 bases. Per germline, CDR1 SGHTA and CDR2 FQGNSA. J was trimmed by 5 bases and V by 1 base; bases with no gene match: 12. The CDR3 has 17 residues. The CDR3 coding sequence is TGTGCCAGCAGCTTAGTGCGGGGCGGGGGGGTTCTCGACGAGCAGTACTTC. This encodes CASSLVRGGGVLDEQYF.

This clonotype was counted many times. This chain links TRBV5-1 with TRBJ2-7, with D maybe TRBD2 (6 bases). This CDR3 is built from 16 residues. Germline CDR1 and CDR2: SGHRS and YFSETQ. Trimming removed 4 bases from V and 2 bases from J, with 19 bases in between. CDR3 amino acids: CASSPEGQFPPYEQYF. In DNA form, the CDR3 reads TGCGCCAGCAGCCCGGAGGGGCAATTTCCGCCCTACGAGCAGTACTTC.

This clonotype was seen at least ten times. The gene calls are TRBV18 and TRBJ2-5; D is undetermined. The CDR3 runs 15 residues. Deletions cut 2 bases from V and 5 bases from J, with 15 bases between. CDR1 is KGHSH, CDR2 LQKENI, per germline. Written as DNA, the CDR3 is TGTGCCAGCTCACCAGAACCGGGCCTGGGGGAGACCCAGTACTTC. This codes for CASSPEPGLGETQYF.

This clonotype has ten or more counts. V usage is TRBV18 and J usage is TRBJ2-5, with a possible D match to TRBD1 (5 bases). V lost 5 bases and J 0 bases, leaving 16 bases between the germline ends. Germline V gene lookup returns CDR1 KGHSH and CDR2 LQKENI. CDR3 size: 16 residues. The CDR3 DNA follows: TGTGCCAGCTCAATTATCGGTCCGACAGACCAAGAGACCCAGTACTTC. This gives the protein CASSIIGPTDQETQYF.

This clonotype was counted at least ten times. The chain uses TRBV7-3 and TRBJ1-6; D remains ambiguous. Trimming left V 8 bases short and J 6 bases short, with 8 bases between. Germline values: CDR1 SGHTA, CDR2 FQGTGA. This CDR3 has 12 amino acids. The CDR3, as DNA: TGTGCCAGCCGACGGGGTAATTCACCCCTCCACTTT. Translated, it gives CASRRGNSPLHF.

This clonotype was seen at least ten times. The chain employs TRBV29-1 and TRBJ1-1; no reliable D call. The V and J ends lost 5 bases and 0 bases respectively, with 13 bases between them. CDR1 SQVTM and CDR2 ANQGSEA come from the germline V gene. This CDR3 has 14 residues. As DNA, the CDR3 is TGCAGCGTTTCGCAGGTTGCCCTGAACACTGAAGCTTTCTTT. It yields the protein CSVSQVALNTEAFF.

Ten or more counts support this clonotype. This chain joins TRBV5-5 and TRBJ1-1; no firm D call. The V gene lost 2 bases and the J gene lost 2 bases, with 13 bases spanning the gap. The CDR3 length is 15 residues. Looked up from germline, CDR1 is SGHKS and CDR2 is YYEKEE (reference sequence). The CDR3: CASSLHATLNTEAFF. CDR3 DNA sequence: TGTGCCAGCAGCTTACATGCGACACTTAACACTGAAGCTTTCTTT. Variable domain in full (rest from reference TRBV5-5 and TRBJ1-1): DAGVTQSPTHLIKTRGQQVTLRCSPISGHKSVSWYQQVLGQGPQFIFQYYEKEERGRGNFPDRFSARQFPNYSSELNVNALLLGDSALYLCASSLHATLNTEAFFGQGTRLTVV.

This clonotype has only a few counts. CDR3 loop: CASSLPSGGNNEQFF. DNA for the CDR3: TGCGCCAGCAGCTTACCTAGCGGGGGGAACAATGAGCAGTTCTTC. The genes are TRBV5-1 and TRBJ2-1, with 11 bases identical to TRBD2. The CDR3 contains 15 residues. Germline lookup yields CDR1 SGHRS and CDR2 YFSETQ. V lost 2 bases, J lost 5 bases, and 3 bases stayed unmatched.

This clonotype was counted ten times or more. The chain links TRBV20-1 to TRBJ2-7; D not resolved. This CDR3 region has 13 residues. The germline V gene has CDR1 DFQATT and CDR2 SNEGSKA (reference sequence). V was shortened by 1 base and J by 6 bases, with 13 bases between the two germline ends. In DNA, the CDR3 is TGCAGTGCTAGAGGCCAGAAACCCATCGAGCAGTACTTC. It yields the protein CSARGQKPIEQYF.

This clonotype was counted at least ten times. The chain employs TRBV7-8 and TRBJ2-5; the D is unclear. The CDR3 runs 15 residues. Germline V gives CDR1 SGHVS, CDR2 FQNEAQ. V shed 1 base and J shed 3 bases, with 12 bases lying between them. The DNA for the CDR3 is TGTGCCAGCAGCTTAGGTTGGGCGGCCGAAGAGACCCAGTACTTC. Translating gives CASSLGWAAEETQYF.

There are many counts of this clonotype. This rearrangement joins TRBV5-6 to TRBJ2-7, with TRBD1 matching 11 bases. V trimming: 4 bases; J trimming: 1 base; junction bases outside the gene matches: 4. Germline V gene data show CDR1 as SGHDT and CDR2 as YYEEEE. The length of the CDR3 is 15 residues. The CDR3 coding sequence is TGTGCCAGCAGCCCGGACAGGGGGCTGTCCTACGAGCAGTACTTC. Translated, it gives CASSPDRGLSYEQYF. The full variable domain, completed using reference TRBV5-6 and TRBJ2-7, is DAGVTQSPTHLIKTRGQQVTLRCSPKSGHDTVSWYQQALGQGPQFIFQYYEEEERQRGNFPDRFSGHQFPNYSSELNVNALLLGDSALYLCASSPDRGLSYEQYFGPGTRLTVT.

This clonotype was detected ten times or more. The chain couples TRBV20-1 to TRBJ2-7; 9 bases fit TRBD2. The CDR3 contains 16 residues. The germline CDR1 and CDR2 sequences are DFQATT and SNEGSKA (reference sequence). The V gene end was trimmed by 0 bases and the J gene end by 0 bases; junction bases not matched to a gene: 6. The CDR3 DNA follows: TGCAGTGCTAGAGATTTTAAGCGGGGGGACTCCTACGAGCAGTACTTC. Its translation is CSARDFKRGDSYEQYF.

At least ten counts were recorded for this clonotype. CDR3 region: CASSSRRDTGELFF. The CDR3 coding sequence is TGCGCCAGCAGCTCCCGTCGGGACACCGGGGAGCTGTTTTTT. The chain employs TRBV5-1 and TRBJ2-2; D gene uncertain. V was pared by 3 bases and J by 3 bases, with 9 bases between. The germline gives CDR1 SGHRS, CDR2 YFSETQ. This CDR3 region has 14 residues.

Ten or more counts support this clonotype. V and J are TRBV2 and TRBJ2-3, with TRBD2 matching over 8 bases. CDR3 length: 13 amino acids. Germline V gene sequence: CDR1 SNHLY, CDR2 FYNNEI. V gave up 7 bases and J gave up 8 bases; unmatched junction bases: 8. The CDR3 sequence: CASTGGDGITQYF. CDR3 coding DNA: TGTGCCAGCACCGGGGGGGACGGGATTACGCAGTATTTT.

This clonotype came up many times. The rearrangement uses TRBV12-3 or TRBV12-4 and TRBJ1-1; possibly TRBD1 for D (6 bases). Between the trimmed V and J ends, which lost 5 bases and 7 bases, there was a span of 26 bases. The CDR3 runs to 17 residues. DNA of the CDR3: TGTGCCAGCAGTCCCCCCGGCAGGGGTGGAAAGAAAGGTGAAGCTTTCTTT. This translates into CASSPPGRGGKKGEAFF.

In this sample, this clonotype turned up many times. The chain is built from TRBV20-1 and TRBJ1-4; the D is unclear. The CDR3 totals 13 residues. The germline V and J ends were trimmed by 2 bases and 2 bases, with 6 bases remaining between them. Germline V lookup: CDR1 DFQATT, CDR2 SNEGSKA (reference sequence). DNA for the CDR3: TGCAGTGCTAGATTTAGCACTAATGAAAAACTGTTTTTT. Amino acids: CSARFSTNEKLFF.